Listed below are T cell receptor beta chains from one sample, sequenced in a study of breast tumors, draining lymph nodes, adjacent tissues. TCRdb reprocessed the multiplex PCR reads via MiXCR and lists one record per CDR3 protein. The profile covers around 14,000 distinct CDR3 sequences, with around 55% appearing a single time and about 30% taken by the ten largest. Sequencing input: tumor-adjacent breast tissue. The receptor set was obtained from a female donor with breast cancer. Some clones in this sample may be carry-over from other donors' samples. The CDR3 runs from the conserved cysteine through the conserved F or W. Each record gives: J gene, D gene, V gene, CDR3 length, clone size, CDR3 DNA, CDR3 protein. D genes are given only for firm matches. The listing skips clone size in some rows; elsewhere it reads once, few, many or a size class.

J: TRBJ2-2
D: NA
V: TRBV13
length: 14
size: NA
DNA: TGTGCCAGCAAGGACACTCTCGGGACCGGGGAGCTGTTTTTT
CDR3: CASKDTLGTGELFF

J: TRBJ2-3
D: TRBD2
V: TRBV20-1
length: 16
size: NA
DNA: TGCAGTGTCCGGACTAGCGGGGGGGTTAGCACAGATACGCAGTATTTT
CDR3: CSVRTSGGVSTDTQYF

J: TRBJ2-3
D: NA
V: TRBV5-1
length: 16
size: NA
DNA: TGCGCCAGCAGCTTGAGTAGCGGAACTAGCACAGATACGCAGTATTTT
CDR3: CASSLSSGTSTDTQYF

J: TRBJ2-5
D: TRBD1
V: TRBV24-1
length: 18
size: NA
DNA: TGTGCCACCAGTGATCCCTTCCCAGGACAGGGAAAACAAGAGACCCAGTACTTC
CDR3: CATSDPFPGQGKQETQYF

J: TRBJ1-3
D: NA
V: TRBV15
length: 15
size: once
DNA: TGTGCCACCAGCAGAGATAGGGCGGCGGGAAACACCATATATTTT
CDR3: CATSRDRAAGNTIYF

J: TRBJ2-5
D: TRBD2
V: TRBV7-8
length: 13
size: NA
DNA: TGTGCCAGCAACCCTAGCGGCTTTGAGACCCAGTACTTC
CDR3: CASNPSGFETQYF

J: TRBJ2-3
D: NA
V: TRBV20-1
length: 14
size: NA
DNA: TGCAGTGCTAGAGATCGAGGTAGCACAGATACGCAGTATTTT
CDR3: CSARDRGSTDTQYF

J: TRBJ2-2
D: NA
V: TRBV20-1
length: 15
size: NA
DNA: TGCAGTGCGCCTGATCCGGGTACGAACACCGGGGAGCTGTTTTTT
CDR3: CSAPDPGTNTGELFF

J: TRBJ2-2
D: TRBD1
V: TRBV5-8
length: 15
size: many
DNA: TGTGCCAGCAGCTTGGATGCGACAGGGGCCGGGGAGCTGTTTTTT
CDR3: CASSLDATGAGELFF

J: TRBJ1-5
D: NA
V: TRBV7-8
length: 14
size: NA
DNA: TGTGCCAGCAGCTTAGGATATAGCAATCAGCCCCAGCATTTT
CDR3: CASSLGYSNQPQHF

J: TRBJ2-7
D: NA
V: TRBV11-2
length: 15
size: medium-sized
DNA: TGTGCCAGCAGCTTAGAACGAGCGGTCTCCTACGAGCAGTACTTC
CDR3: CASSLERAVSYEQYF

J: TRBJ2-1
D: NA
V: TRBV24-1
length: 15
size: NA
DNA: TGTGCCACCAGTGATGAACAGGGTCTCTACAATGAGCAGTTCTTC
CDR3: CATSDEQGLYNEQFF

J: TRBJ1-2
D: NA
V: TRBV19
length: 13
size: many
DNA: TGTGCCAGTAGTCCGGGACTTCAGGGGGGCTACACCTTC
CDR3: CASSPGLQGGYTF

J: TRBJ1-3
D: NA
V: TRBV27
length: 13
size: many
DNA: TGTGCCAGCAAAGCAGGGTTGGGAAACACCATATATTTT
CDR3: CASKAGLGNTIYF

J: TRBJ2-1
D: NA
V: TRBV5-1
length: 15
size: NA
DNA: TGCGCCAGCAAGCTCGGCGTAGGAGGGGGGAATGAGCAGTTCTTC
CDR3: CASKLGVGGGNEQFF

J: TRBJ2-1
D: TRBD1
V: TRBV20-1
length: 12
size: NA
DNA: TGCAGTGCTCACAGGGGATTAGATGAGCAGTTCTTC
CDR3: CSAHRGLDEQFF

J: TRBJ2-2
D: NA
V: TRBV2
length: 14
size: NA
DNA: TGTGCCAGCAGTGAAGCTTACTTAACCGGGGAGCTGTTTTTT
CDR3: CASSEAYLTGELFF

J: TRBJ2-1
D: TRBD2
V: TRBV14
length: 16
size: NA
DNA: TGTGCCAGCAGCCGACGGACTAGCGGGAGAGGCAATGAGCAGTTCTTC
CDR3: CASSRRTSGRGNEQFF

J: TRBJ2-3
D: TRBD1
V: TRBV5-1
length: 18
size: NA
DNA: TGCGCCAGCAGCAAATCGTGGACAGGGGGCAGGAGCACAGATACGCAGTATTTT
CDR3: CASSKSWTGGRSTDTQYF

J: TRBJ1-2
D: TRBD1
V: TRBV20-1
length: 16
size: NA
DNA: TGCAGTGCGCTCAAGCGGGACAGTCGTTTGCACTATGGCTACACCTTC
CDR3: CSALKRDSRLHYGYTF

J: TRBJ1-6
D: NA
V: TRBV10-3
length: 15
size: NA
DNA: TGTGCCATCAGGGATAACGGGGGGGGGAATTCACCCCTCCACTTT
CDR3: CAIRDNGGGNSPLHF

J: TRBJ2-7
D: NA
V: TRBV20-1
length: 14
size: medium-sized
DNA: TGCAGTGTCAGTGGCAAGGGCCTTACCTACGAGCAGTACTTC
CDR3: CSVSGKGLTYEQYF

J: TRBJ2-7
D: TRBD2
V: TRBV13
length: 17
size: hyperexpanded
DNA: TGTGCCAGCAGCGAAGAGGGGGTTGGGACTAGCGGGACCGAGCAGTACTTC
CDR3: CASSEEGVGTSGTEQYF

J: TRBJ1-5
D: NA
V: TRBV19
length: 16
size: NA
DNA: TGTGCCAGTAGTTCGACAGGAGCTTATAGCAATCAGCCCCAGCATTTT
CDR3: CASSSTGAYSNQPQHF

J: TRBJ2-7
D: NA
V: TRBV20-1
length: 11
size: NA
DNA: TGCAGTGCTACCGAAAGTTACGAGCAGTACTTC
CDR3: CSATESYEQYF

J: TRBJ2-2
D: NA
V: TRBV5-1
length: 14
size: once
DNA: TGCGCCAGCAGCTTTAGAACTATTCGCGGGGAGCTGTTTTTT
CDR3: CASSFRTIRGELFF

J: TRBJ2-7
D: TRBD2
V: TRBV9
length: 15
size: NA
DNA: TGTGCCAGCAGCGCTTACGGGACTAGCGGGACCGAGCAGTACTTC
CDR3: CASSAYGTSGTEQYF

J: TRBJ2-1
D: TRBD1
V: TRBV9
length: 12
size: NA
DNA: TGTGCCAGCAGCGCCCCAGGGGGTGAGCAGTTCTTC
CDR3: CASSAPGGEQFF

J: TRBJ1-6
D: NA
V: TRBV5-6
length: 15
size: NA
DNA: TGTGCCAGCAGCTTCCTATTTGGAGGGCAGTCACCCCTCCACTTT
CDR3: CASSFLFGGQSPLHF

J: TRBJ1-1
D: TRBD1
V: TRBV5-1
length: 14
size: many
DNA: TGCGCCAGCAGCCCGGGACAGGGGGTGACTGAAGCTTTCTTT
CDR3: CASSPGQGVTEAFF

J: TRBJ2-7
D: TRBD1
V: TRBV7-2
length: 15
size: NA
DNA: TGTGCCAGCAGCGAAAGCGGGACAGGGGGCGACGAGCAGTACTTC
CDR3: CASSESGTGGDEQYF

J: TRBJ1-6
D: NA
V: TRBV20-1
length: 12
size: NA
DNA: TGCAGTGCTAGAGCACCCGATTCACCCCTCCACTTT
CDR3: CSARAPDSPLHF

J: TRBJ2-5
D: NA
V: TRBV19
length: 11
size: NA
DNA: TGTGCCAGTAGTATAGAGGAGACCCAGTACTTC
CDR3: CASSIEETQYF

J: TRBJ1-2
D: NA
V: TRBV7-8
length: 14
size: medium-sized
DNA: TGTGCCAGCAGCTTAGGTCCGGCATTCTATGGCTACACCTTC
CDR3: CASSLGPAFYGYTF

J: TRBJ1-2
D: NA
V: TRBV10-3
length: 11
size: NA
DNA: TGTGCCGTGTGGCGGAGCTATGGCTACACCTTC
CDR3: CAVWRSYGYTF

J: TRBJ2-1
D: NA
V: TRBV7-9
length: 16
size: NA
DNA: TGTGCCAGCAGCTCCCTGGACGGGAGTGCCTACAATGAGCAGTTCTTC
CDR3: CASSSLDGSAYNEQFF

J: TRBJ1-1
D: TRBD1
V: TRBV6-6
length: 15
size: many
DNA: TGTGCCAGCAGTCTCCCACAGGGGTCCCACACTGAAGCTTTCTTT
CDR3: CASSLPQGSHTEAFF

J: TRBJ1-1
D: NA
V: TRBV30
length: 14
size: many
DNA: TGTGCCTGGAGTGTATGGGGGGGGGCCGCTGAAGCTTTCTTT
CDR3: CAWSVWGGAAEAFF

J: TRBJ2-5
D: TRBD1
V: TRBV30
length: 14
size: many
DNA: TGTGCCTGGAGTGAAGAGACAGGGGAAGAGACCCAGTACTTC
CDR3: CAWSEETGEETQYF

J: TRBJ2-7
D: NA
V: TRBV7-9
length: 15
size: NA
DNA: TGTGCCAGCAGCTTAGGGAGTGGGTTTTCCTACGAGCAGTACTTC
CDR3: CASSLGSGFSYEQYF

J: TRBJ1-2
D: NA
V: TRBV6-5
length: 14
size: NA
DNA: TGTGCCAGCAGCTCCGACAGATTTAACTATGGCTACACCTTC
CDR3: CASSSDRFNYGYTF

J: TRBJ1-5
D: NA
V: TRBV19
length: 16
size: NA
DNA: TGTGCCAGTAGTATTCTTTCGGTGTCGACTTATCAGCCCCAGCATTTT
CDR3: CASSILSVSTYQPQHF

J: TRBJ2-1
D: NA
V: TRBV5-1
length: 13
size: NA
DNA: TGTGCCTCCCGGACGCAGGGTGGCAATGAGCAGTTCTTC
CDR3: CASRTQGGNEQFF

J: TRBJ2-2
D: NA
V: TRBV7-2
length: 15
size: many
DNA: TGTGCCAGCAGCTTACAGGGATCGAACACCGGGGAGCTGTTTTTT
CDR3: CASSLQGSNTGELFF

J: TRBJ2-7
D: TRBD2
V: TRBV7-3
length: 16
size: few
DNA: TGTGCCAGCAGCCCCACTGGACTAGCGGGAGAAAACGAGCAGTACTTC
CDR3: CASSPTGLAGENEQYF

J: TRBJ1-6
D: TRBD1
V: TRBV20-1
length: 14
size: NA
DNA: TGCAGTGCTAGAGTCGGGACAGCAGCTAACCCCCTCCACTTT
CDR3: CSARVGTAANPLHF

J: TRBJ1-2
D: TRBD1
V: TRBV7-9
length: 12
size: medium-sized
DNA: TGTGCCGGCCGGACAGGGGTCTATGGCTACACCTTC
CDR3: CAGRTGVYGYTF

J: TRBJ2-1
D: TRBD2
V: TRBV9
length: 15
size: many
DNA: TGTGCCAGCAGCGGACAACCGGGACTAGCTAATGAGCAGTTCTTC
CDR3: CASSGQPGLANEQFF

J: TRBJ2-7
D: TRBD1
V: TRBV3-1
length: 14
size: few
DNA: TGTGCCAGCAGCCTTGACAGGGGTCCCTACGAGCAGTACTTC
CDR3: CASSLDRGPYEQYF

J: TRBJ2-1
D: NA
V: TRBV7-6
length: 17
size: NA
DNA: TGTGCCAGCAGCCTAGAGTCTACGGGGAGCTCCTACAATGAGCAGTTCTTC
CDR3: CASSLESTGSSYNEQFF

J: TRBJ1-4
D: TRBD1
V: TRBV20-1
length: 13
size: NA
DNA: TGCAGTGCCTGGGACAGGGAAAGTGAAAAACTGTTTTTT
CDR3: CSAWDRESEKLFF

J: TRBJ2-3
D: NA
V: TRBV20-1
length: 12
size: NA
DNA: TGCAGTGCTAGATCCGGCACAGATACGCAGTATTTT
CDR3: CSARSGTDTQYF

J: TRBJ1-2
D: NA
V: TRBV6-1
length: 14
size: NA
DNA: TGTGTCAGCAGTCAAGCGGACAGTAACTATGGCCACACCTTC
CDR3: CVSSQADSNYGHTF

J: TRBJ1-2
D: NA
V: TRBV3-1
length: 13
size: few
DNA: TGTGCCAGCAGCCAAGGTCCCCCTCCGGGCTACACCTTC
CDR3: CASSQGPPPGYTF

J: TRBJ2-3
D: TRBD1
V: TRBV7-6
length: 18
size: medium-sized
DNA: TGTGCCAGCAGCTTAAGCCCAGGGACAGCCACGGCCACAGATACGCAGTATTTT
CDR3: CASSLSPGTATATDTQYF

J: TRBJ2-1
D: TRBD2
V: TRBV6-5
length: 17
size: NA
DNA: TGTGCCAGCAGTTCCTCCCCGACTAGCGGGACTATGGATGAGCAGTTCTTC
CDR3: CASSSSPTSGTMDEQFF

J: TRBJ2-7
D: NA
V: TRBV7-2
length: 15
size: once
DNA: TGTGCCAGCAGCTCAGAGGTAGGTAGGGCCTACGAGCAGTACTTC
CDR3: CASSSEVGRAYEQYF

J: TRBJ1-3
D: NA
V: TRBV20-1
length: 14
size: NA
DNA: TGCAGTGCTAGATCCAGGGTGTCTGGAACCACCACATATTTC
CDR3: CSARSRVSGTTTYF

J: TRBJ2-6
D: TRBD1
V: TRBV10-3
length: 17
size: medium-sized
DNA: TGTGCCATCAGTGCTAGGACAGGGGGCTCTGGGGCCAACGTCCTGACTTTC
CDR3: CAISARTGGSGANVLTF

J: TRBJ2-1
D: NA
V: TRBV9
length: 16
size: many
DNA: TGTGCCAGCAGCACCCAGACAGGCACCTCTTACAATGAGCAGTTCTTC
CDR3: CASSTQTGTSYNEQFF